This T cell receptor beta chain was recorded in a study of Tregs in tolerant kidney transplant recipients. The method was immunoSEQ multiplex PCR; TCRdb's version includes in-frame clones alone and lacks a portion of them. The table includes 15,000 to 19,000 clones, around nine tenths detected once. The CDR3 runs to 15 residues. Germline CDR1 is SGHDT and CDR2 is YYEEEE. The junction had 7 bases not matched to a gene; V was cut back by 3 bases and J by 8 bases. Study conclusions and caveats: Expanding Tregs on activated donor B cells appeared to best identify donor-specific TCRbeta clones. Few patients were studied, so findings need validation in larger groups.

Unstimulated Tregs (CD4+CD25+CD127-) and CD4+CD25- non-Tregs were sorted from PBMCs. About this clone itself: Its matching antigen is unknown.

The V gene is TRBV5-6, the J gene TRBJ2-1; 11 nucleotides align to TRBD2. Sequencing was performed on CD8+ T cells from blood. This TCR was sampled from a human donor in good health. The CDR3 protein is CASSSVAGGFYEQFF. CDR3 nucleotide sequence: TGTGCCAGCAGCTCGGTAGCGGGAGGGTTTTATGAGCAGTTCTTC.